This is a list of T cell receptor beta chains from one sample in a study of blood T cell repertoires in COVID-19. The protocol was immunoSEQ multiplex PCR, while the TCRdb copy is restricted to in-frame clones and leaves out a portion. Found here are roughly 220,000 clones, around 81% of them singletons; the top ten hold roughly 4.3%. The sample consisted of PBMCs or T cells enriched from blood (not recorded which). These receptors were obtained from a man aged 25-45 years with acute COVID-19. The conserved cysteine and the conserved F or W are not part of the CDR3 here.

v_gene | CDR3aa
TRBV10-2 | ASKAPGSGNTIY
TRBV12-2 | ASRLRGNAWETQY
TRBV5-5 | ASSLYQGSNQPQH
TRBV6-1 | ASSEARGNSPLH
TRBV4-1 | ASSYPAGGGKQY
TRBV30 | AWSGLAVTQETQY
TRBV7-6 | ASSSRTGSATEAF
TRBV20-1 | SARQGETQY
TRBV18 | ASSPYRITEAF
TRBV29-1 | SGGGGGASEAF
TRBV28 | ASSLTGQGALRQPQH
TRBV5-5 | ASSSTNTGELF
TRBV7-9 | ASSPGTGEAEKLF
TRBV19 | ASSILTMIRRTDTQY
TRBV5-1 | ASSPTGLEMNTEAF
TRBV3-1/TRBV3-2 | ASSPGDRTIGNTIY
TRBV19 | ASSSREVTEAF
TRBV6-6 | ASRHEPGQGADGYT
TRBV11-2 | ASSLVGGAGSQY
TRBV12-3/TRBV12-4 | AEARGTGREQF
TRBV28 | ASSSGQSNYGYT
TRBV24-1 | ATSPGDYGYT
TRBV5-1 | ASSFEGSDTQY
TRBV10-1 | ASSDTSYNEQF
TRBV9 | ASSPGTSSTDTQY
TRBV28 | TSSSRRGEKETQY
TRBV5-1 | ASSLAGGSNEKLF
TRBV4-2 | ASSQDPSSTGELF
TRBV19 | ASSIDLAGQSYGYT
TRBV9 | ASSVAGGPDGELF
TRBV7-9 | ASSPSGVEGRHGYT
TRBV7-6 | ASSLQGFGTEAF
TRBV19 | ASSIQVGNYGYT
TRBV5-1 | ASSPGTLSTDTQY
TRBV11-3 | ASSLGAAGGPNEQF
TRBV27 | ASPPGGSNQPQH
TRBV24-1 | ATSDLVPGQGGSGNTIY
TRBV7-9 | ASSLRGTGDPPEGYT
TRBV4-1 | ASSPIPGGLSNTGELF
TRBV3-1/TRBV3-2 | ASSQTPTPGAQPQH
TRBV19 | ASSPLASGGAAYEQY
TRBV14 | ASSQEWRGISTDTQY
TRBV19 | ASSIGQHSNQPQH
TRBV18 | ASSPGSRSGEQY
TRBV12-3/TRBV12-4 | ASKAGSNYGYT
TRBV11-2 | ASSLAGTGVKNTEAF
TRBV5-1 | ASSPYVAVNTEAF
TRBV6-5 | ASSTMEGLNYGYT
TRBV3-1/TRBV3-2 | ASSPGPTSTDTQY
TRBV25-1 | ASSPGGGQGSAGELF